This is a list of T cell receptor beta chains from one sample in a study of tumor-infiltrating lymphocytes in primary liver carcinoma. Using its own MiXCR run on the multiplex PCR reads, TCRdb lists one record per CDR3 protein. This sample has 47,000 or so distinct CDR3 sequences, with about 80% found just once. The sequenced sample was liver tumor tissue from sampling region 3. The receptor source for this set is a man aged 35-49 years with primary liver carcinoma and hepatitis B virus infection. The CDR3 runs from the conserved cysteine through the conserved F or W. Fields, in order: clone size, V gene, J gene, D gene, CDR3 DNA, CDR3 protein. D genes are given only for firm matches. Where a row states a size, it is once, few, many or the class of an expanded clone; other rows omit it.

.	TRBV6-5	TRBJ2-7	TRBD1	TGTCCCGGCAGTTACTTTGGACAGGGGGGCGAGCAGTACTTC	CPGSYFGQGGEQYF
once	TRBV28	TRBJ2-5	TRBD2	TGTGCCAACAGGACTAGCGGGAGGGCCAAGACCCAGTACTTC	CANRTSGRAKTQYF
.	TRBV7-3	TRBJ2-3	.	TGTGCCAGCAGCGATGGGACTTACACAGATACGCAGTATTTT	CASSDGTYTDTQYF
few	TRBV12-3/TRBV12-4	TRBJ2-1	TRBD2	TGTGCCAGTAGTTCCCTGACTAGCGGGAGGCCGGATGAGCAGTCCTTC	CASSSLTSGRPDEQSF
.	TRBV5-8	TRBJ2-1	.	TGTGCCAGCAGCCGAACTAGTTACAATGAACAGTTCTTC	CASSRTSYNEQFF
.	TRBV6-6	TRBJ2-1	.	TGTGCCAGCAGTTACTCGGTCAATGGGCAATTCTTC	CASSYSVNGQFF
many	TRBV29-1	TRBJ2-3	TRBD2	TGCAGCGTTGAAGAAGTAGCTAGCGGGAGCGCAGATACGCAGTATTTT	CSVEEVASGSADTQYF
few	TRBV12-5	TRBJ2-2	.	TGTGCTAGTGGTTTGTCACACAACACCGGGGAGCTGTTTTTT	CASGLSHNTGELFF
once	TRBV30	TRBJ1-5	.	TGTGCCCGGAATCGGGGAGGAAATCAGCCCCATCATTTT	CARNRGGNQPHHF
.	TRBV29-1	TRBJ2-1	.	TGCAGCGGCGAGGAGGGGGTGAACAGTGAGCAGTTCTTC	CSGEEGVNSEQFF
few	TRBV2	TRBJ1-4	.	TGTGCCAGCACTCTAGAGGGAACTAATGAAAAACTGTTTTTT	CASTLEGTNEKLFF
many	TRBV7-9	TRBJ1-1	.	TGTGCCAGCAGCCCACCTTTTTGGACGGATAGGGGTACTGAAGCTTTCTTT	CASSPPFWTDRGTEAFF
.	TRBV5-5	TRBJ2-1	.	TGTGCCAGCAGAATGGGTCCCAGGGGGCAGTTCTTC	CASRMGPRGQFF
.	TRBV11-1	TRBJ2-3	TRBD2	TGTGCCAGCAGTAAGGGACTAGCGATTAGGACAGATACGCAGTATTTT	CASSKGLAIRTDTQYF
.	TRBV6-2/TRBV6-3	TRBJ2-7	.	TGTGCCAGCAATTGCGGCAGCGGGTTGAGCTCCTACGAGCAGTACTTC	CASNCGSGLSSYEQYF
many	TRBV11-2	TRBJ1-4	.	TGTGCCAGCAGCTTAGATCTTGGGGGGCTCAGGCTGTTTTTC	CASSLDLGGLRLFF
.	TRBV12-3/TRBV12-4	TRBJ1-5	.	TGTGCCAGCAGTTTAGCGCAGGGCAATCAGCGCCAGCATTTC	CASSLAQGNQRQHF
once	TRBV5-5	TRBJ2-5	TRBD1	TGTGCCAGCAGCCTGGCAGGGGGCCCGGGAGAGACCCAATACTTC	CASSLAGGPGETQYF
.	TRBV11-2	TRBJ2-7	TRBD2	TGTGCCAACAGCATATCCGTTGGACTAGCGGGAGGGGGGTACGAGCAGTATTTC	CANSISVGLAGGGYEQYF
.	TRBV5-6	TRBJ2-1	.	TGTGCCAGCAGATTCGGGGCGGTGGGCAATGTGCAATTCTTC	CASRFGAVGNVQFF
.	TRBV24-1	TRBJ2-1	.	TGTGCCACCAGTGTTAAGAGTCGGGTCGAGAGCTCCTACAATGAGCAGTTCTTC	CATSVKSRVESSYNEQFF
.	TRBV30	TRBJ1-2	.	TGTGCCTGGAGCCCGGCCTCTAACTATGGCTACACCTTC	CAWSPASNYGYTF
once	TRBV6-1	TRBJ2-1	.	TGTGTCAGCACTCGACTGGATGAGCTGTTCTTC	CVSTRLDELFF
once	TRBV11-2	TRBJ2-3	.	TGTGCCGGAGGTGCACGGGAGCCCGCTGATATGCGGTATTTT	CAGGAREPADMRYF
.	TRBV11-2	TRBJ2-3	.	TGTGTCAGCAGCCCGCCGGGGGGCAGGGGCACGGATACACAGTATTTT	CVSSPPGGRGTDTQYF
.	TRBV7-9	TRBJ1-2	.	TGTACCAGCAGCTTCGGCAGGGCCGATCATGGCTACACCTTC	CTSSFGRADHGYTF
once	TRBV11-2	TRBJ2-7	.	TGTACCAGCAGCTTAATTGACACTGCCTACGAGCAATACTTC	CTSSLIDTAYEQYF
.	TRBV12-3/TRBV12-4	TRBJ2-7	.	TGTGCCAGCAATTTGGGGGCTGTCGTGCAGTACTTC	CASNLGAVVQYF